The text below deals with one T cell receptor beta chain. The antigen remains undetermined. The diagnostic basis comprised clinical symptoms, serum thyroxine and TRAb, thyroid ultrasound and orbital computed tomography. There were TCR beta CDR3 regions amplified from RNA transcripts. RT-PCR in the first round (using the HTBI primer set) targeted the TCR CDR3. Each CDR3 protein gets one entry after TCRdb re-called the multiplex PCR reads with MiXCR. The table has 490,000 or so distinct CDR3 sequences, about 20% seen once. V lost 7 bases to trimming and J lost 6 bases, with 12 bases between them. The CDR3 consists of 11 residues. In germline, CDR1 is SQVTM, CDR2 ANQGSEA. This record comes from a study of T cells in Graves' hyperthyroidism and ophthalmopathy. Broader study findings: Ophthalmopathy cases were set apart from stable hyperthyroidism by a 13 V-J model. Among clonotypes expanded in thyroid above 0.001, most were also found in blood.

This sequence joins TRBV29-1 and TRBJ1-2, with D perhaps TRBD1 (5 bases). Sequencing was done on a sample of blood. The clonotype comes from a man aged 40-49 years with Graves' ophthalmopathy. The CDR3 loop is CSDGGWDGYTF. The CDR3 DNA reads TGCAGCGATGGGGGGTGGGATGGCTACACCTTC.